These 19 T cell receptor beta chains were all obtained from the same sample, sequenced in a study of sequential checkpoint blockade in melanoma (dated by TCRdb to about 2019). To prepare the library, the immunoSEQ multiplex PCR assay was applied. Entries here come from immuneACCESS through TCRdb and include only in-frame sequences with V and J called. Some clones fail to appear in such tables; in the studies checked, an unresolved V gene covers under half of the shortfall, and the cause of the remainder is unknown. Recorded for this sample are some 540 clones; roughly 24% of them occurred a single time. The ten most abundant clones make up approximately 10% of the sample. The sample's treatment or condition label is to be understood as: randomized to nivolumab then ipilimumab (arm A) or the reverse (arm B). Sequenced material: tumor tissue (inferred from file names), taken from a patient given nivolumab and ipilimumab in sequence. The receptors were sampled from a human donor with melanoma.

This clone was counted between two and nine times. The rearrangement joins TRBV6-8 to TRBJ2-7, with TRBD1 matching over 8 bases. CDR3 size: 12 residues. V trimming: 10 bases; J trimming: 5 bases; junction bases outside the gene matches: 7. From germline, CDR1 is MNHGY and CDR2 SAAAGT. DNA for the CDR3: TGTGCCACAGGACAGGGACTCGACGAGCAGTACTTC. The encoded protein is CATGQGLDEQYF.

The chain combines TRBV11-3 with TRBJ2-7; 8 bases fit TRBD2. CDR1 is SGHNT and CDR2 is YENEEA in the germline V gene. V lost 1 base to trimming and J lost 6 bases; unmatched junction nucleotides: 8. The CDR3 is made up of 15 amino acids. CDR3 residues: CASSLGDKRGSEQYF. DNA of the CDR3: TGTGCCAGCAGCTTAGGGGATAAGCGGGGGAGCGAGCAGTACTTC.

The chain couples TRBV6-8 to TRBJ1-2, with D possibly TRBD1 on 5 matching bases. Germline assignment: CDR1 MNHGY and CDR2 SAAAGT. V was cut by 0 bases and J by 8 bases, with 7 bases left in between. CDR3 length equals 12 residues. CDR3 protein: CASSYSGDGYTF. In DNA, the CDR3 is TGTGCCAGCAGTTACTCAGGGGACGGCTACACCTTC.

The chain recombines TRBV14 with TRBJ2-3, with D possibly matching TRBD1 (6 bases). This CDR3 contains 14 residues. Trimming stripped 4 bases from V and 1 base from J, with 9 bases between. Germline V gene lookup returns CDR1 SGHDN and CDR2 FVKESK. CDR3 amino acids: CASSPYRGTDTQYF. Written as DNA, the CDR3 is TGTGCCAGCAGCCCGTACAGGGGCACAGATACGCAGTATTTT.

This clone was detected only a few times. V gene TRBV11-3 combines with J gene TRBJ1-5; maybe TRBD1 (6 bases). The CDR3 length is 16 residues. CDR1 SGHNT and CDR2 YENEEA come from the germline V gene. V lost 3 bases and J 0 bases, leaving 12 bases between the germline ends. CDR3 protein: CASSLVQGSSNQPQHF. The DNA of the CDR3 is TGTGCCAGCAGCTTGGTACAGGGTTCTAGCAATCAGCCCCAGCATTTT.

The genes are TRBV6-8 and TRBJ2-3; D is perhaps TRBD1 or TRBD2 (6 bases each). Looked up from germline, CDR1 is MNHGY and CDR2 is SAAAGT. Trimming removed 6 bases at V and 1 base at J, with 11 bases between. The CDR3 runs to 14 residues. The CDR3 DNA sequence: TGTGCCAGCAGCGGGGGCTTAGGCACAGATACGCAGTATTTT. Residues: CASSGGLGTDTQYF.

This sequence joins TRBV30 and TRBJ1-2; tentatively, D is TRBD1 (6 bases). The CDR3 length is 15 residues. Germline V lookup: CDR1 GTSNPN, CDR2 SVGIG (reference sequence). Deletions cut 0 bases from V and 4 bases from J, with 15 bases between. Written as DNA, the CDR3 is TGTGCCTGGAGTGTAGTCGGGGGGCCGGGCTATGGCTACACCTTC. It specifies CAWSVVGGPGYGYTF. Drawing the rest from reference TRBV30 and TRBJ1-2, the complete variable domain is SQTIHQWPATLVQPVGSPLSLECTVEGTSNPNLYWYRQAAGRGLQLLFYSVGIGQISSEVPQNLSASRPQDRQFILSSKKLLLSDSGFYLCAWSVVGGPGYGYTFGSGTRLTVV.

This clone was counted once. This chain connects TRBV28 to TRBJ1-1; D may be TRBD1 (5 bases). Germline CDR1 MDHEN, CDR2 SYDVKM. With 7 bases removed from V and 4 bases from J, the gap between germline ends came to 10 bases. The CDR3 sequence is 12 residues long. The CDR3 reads CASIRGSTEAFF. The CDR3 DNA follows: TGTGCCAGCATCCGGGGCTCCACTGAAGCTTTCTTT.

The V and J genes are TRBV28 and TRBJ1-1; 9 bases are shared with TRBD1. The CDR3 has 13 residues. Germline values: CDR1 MDHEN, CDR2 SYDVKM. J lost 4 bases, V lost 5 bases, and 2 bases had no gene match. This CDR3 is CASSRDRVTEAFF. The CDR3 DNA is TGTGCCAGCAGTAGGGACAGGGTCACTGAAGCTTTCTTT.

This clone was detected only a few times. The genes are TRBV11-3 and TRBJ2-1, with a weak D call TRBD1 (6 bases). Per the germline V gene, CDR1 is SGHNT and CDR2 is YENEEA. V was pared by 4 bases and J by 5 bases, with 15 bases between. The CDR3 has 15 amino acids. The CDR3 DNA follows: TGTGCCAGCAGCTCCGCTGGGGGCTACCACAATGAGCAGTTCTTC. Protein: CASSSAGGYHNEQFF.

The chain recombines TRBV16 with TRBJ1-5; D unresolved. V lost 2 bases to trimming and J lost 4 bases, with 12 bases between them. Per germline, CDR1 KGHSY and CDR2 FQNENV. The CDR3 consists of 15 residues. CDR3 nucleotide sequence: TGTGCCAGCAGCCAAGATACCAGGCAGAATCAGCCCCAGCATTTT. Its protein is CASSQDTRQNQPQHF.

The V call is TRBV9, the J call TRBJ2-5; D is undetermined. Between the trimmed V and J ends, which lost 5 bases and 2 bases, there was a span of 16 bases. The CDR3 loop spans 15 amino acids. Germline CDR1 is SGDLS and CDR2 is YYNGEE. The CDR3 region has the DNA TGTGCCAGCAGTGGACGATTTGATGTTCAAGAGACCCAGTACTTC. This codes for CASSGRFDVQETQYF.

The V gene is TRBV23-1, the J gene TRBJ1-4; perhaps TRBD1 as D (5 bases). TRBV23-1 is flagged as an ORF with uncertain function. CDR3 length equals 18 residues. Trimming shortened V by 6 bases and J by 0 bases, and 20 bases separated the two germline ends. This CDR3 is CASSASGTRDATNEKLFF. CDR3 DNA sequence: TGCGCCAGCAGCGCCTCAGGGACCAGGGATGCAACTAATGAAAAACTGTTTTTT.

This clone was seen only a few times. This chain links TRBV9 with TRBJ1-4; D possibly corresponds to TRBD1 (5 bases). The germline V and J ends were trimmed by 5 bases and 4 bases, with 12 bases remaining between them. CDR3 length: 14 residues. From germline, CDR1 is SGDLS and CDR2 YYNGEE. This CDR3 reads CASSEARGNEKLFF. Written as DNA, the CDR3 is TGTGCCAGCAGTGAAGCGAGGGGTAATGAAAAACTGTTTTTT.

This clone was seen more than once but under ten times. The chain employs TRBV9 and TRBJ2-3; 8 positions match TRBD2. V dropped 5 bases and J dropped 2; count of bases not matched to a gene: 10. Germline-derived CDR1 and CDR2 are SGDLS and YYNGEE. This CDR3 contains 16 residues. CDR3 in DNA: TGTGCCAGCAGGTACCCATTAGCGGGGAACACAGATACGCAGTATTTT. Its translation: CASRYPLAGNTDTQYF. Supplemented by reference TRBV9 and TRBJ2-3, the full variable domain reads DSGVTQTPKHLITATGQRVTLRCSPRSGDLSVYWYQQSLDQGLQFLIQYYNGEERAKGNILERFSAQQFPDLHSELNLSSLELGDSALYFCASRYPLAGNTDTQYFGPGTRLTVL.

Within the sample, this clone is large (0.1 to 1%). The CDR3 region has the DNA TGTGCCAGCAGCTTAGACCCAACGGGAAACACCATATATTTT. Protein product: CASSLDPTGNTIYF. The chain has TRBV11-3 and TRBJ1-3, with D hard to call. V was pared by 0 bases and J by 4 bases, with 7 bases between. Germline V CDR1 and CDR2: SGHNT, YENEEA. There are 14 residues in the CDR3.

This sequence joins TRBV9 and TRBJ1-1; D is possibly TRBD1 (6 bases). The CDR3 extends over 15 amino acids. CDR1 is SGDLS, CDR2 YYNGEE, per germline. The germline V and J ends were trimmed by 5 bases and 4 bases, with 18 bases remaining between them. The CDR3 here is CASSPQRVQGTEAFF. The CDR3 DNA reads as TGTGCCAGCAGTCCACAGCGCGTACAGGGCACTGAAGCTTTCTTT.

The chain carries TRBV19 and TRBJ1-6, with unresolved D. Trimming took off 5 bases at V and 10 bases at J, with 9 bases between the two ends. Germline V gene data show CDR1 as LNHDA and CDR2 as SQIVND (reference sequence). This CDR3 region has 12 residues. The CDR3 DNA follows: TGTGCCAGTAGTGGCCTAGGCTCACCCCTCCACTTT. It specifies CASSGLGSPLHF.

In its sample, this clone was seen once. The chain links TRBV19 to TRBJ2-3, with D possibly being TRBD1 (5 bases). Germline V CDR1 and CDR2: LNHDA, SQIVND (reference sequence). Deletions cut 2 bases from V and 0 bases from J, with 12 bases between. The CDR3 extends over 16 amino acids. The DNA for the CDR3 is TGTGCCAGTAGTATATCGGCAGGGATGAGCACAGATACGCAGTATTTT. Amino acids: CASSISAGMSTDTQYF.